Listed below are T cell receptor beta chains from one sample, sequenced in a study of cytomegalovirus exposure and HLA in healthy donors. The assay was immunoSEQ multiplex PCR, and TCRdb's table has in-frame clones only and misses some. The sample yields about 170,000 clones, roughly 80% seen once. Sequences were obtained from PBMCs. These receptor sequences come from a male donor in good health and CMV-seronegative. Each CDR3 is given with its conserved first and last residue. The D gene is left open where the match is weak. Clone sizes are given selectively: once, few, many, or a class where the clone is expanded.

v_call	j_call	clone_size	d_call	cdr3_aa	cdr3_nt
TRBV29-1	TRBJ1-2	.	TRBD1	CSVEADRSGTGAGYGYTF	TGCAGCGTTGAGGCGGACCGGTCCGGGACAGGGGCTGGGTATGGCTACACCTTC
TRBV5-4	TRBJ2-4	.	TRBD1	CASSFRDRKNIQYF	TGTGCCAGCAGCTTCCGGGACAGGAAAAACATTCAGTACTTC
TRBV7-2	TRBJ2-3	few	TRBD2	CASSLEGGRINTDTQYF	TGTGCCAGCAGCTTAGAAGGCGGGAGGATTAATACGGATACGCAGTATTTT
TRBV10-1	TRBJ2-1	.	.	CASSGPPAGENYNEQFF	TGCGCCAGCAGTGGCCCACCTGCAGGGGAAAATTACAATGAGCAGTTCTTC
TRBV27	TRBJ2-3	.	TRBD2	CASSKPGLADTQYF	TGTGCCAGCAGTAAACCGGGACTAGCAGATACGCAGTATTTT
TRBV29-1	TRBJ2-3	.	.	CSVEALGAGDTQYF	TGCAGCGTTGAAGCCTTAGGGGCCGGAGATACGCAGTATTTT
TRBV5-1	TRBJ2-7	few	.	CASSLLEEQYF	TGCGCCAGCAGCTTACTAGAGGAGCAGTACTTC
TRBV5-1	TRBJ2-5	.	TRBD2	CASSLGTSGRYQETQYF	TGCGCCAGCAGCTTGGGGACTAGCGGGAGGTACCAAGAGACCCAGTACTTC
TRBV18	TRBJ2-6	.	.	CASSPRTPSGANVLTF	TGTGCCAGCTCACCACGGACACCCTCTGGGGCCAACGTCCTGACTTTC
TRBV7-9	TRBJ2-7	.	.	CASSLPGPFVYKQYF	TGTGCCAGCAGCTTACCAGGGCCTTTCGTCTACAAGCAGTACTTC
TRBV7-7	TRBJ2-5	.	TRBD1	CASSRDRGSQETQYF	TGTGCCAGCAGCCGGGACAGGGGAAGCCAAGAGACCCAGTACTTC
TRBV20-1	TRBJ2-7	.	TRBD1	CSAPRTGEQYF	TGCAGTGCTCCGAGGACAGGGGAGCAGTACTTC
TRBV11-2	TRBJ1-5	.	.	CASSPDSSNQPQHF	TGTGCCAGCAGCCCGGACAGTAGCAATCAGCCCCAGCATTTT
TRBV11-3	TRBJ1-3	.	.	CASSIDGAEGNTIYF	TGTGCCAGCAGTATTGATGGGGCGGAAGGAAACACCATATATTTT
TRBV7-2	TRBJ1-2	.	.	CASSLSGGRFYGYTF	TGTGCCAGCAGCTTATCAGGAGGCCGGTTCTATGGCTACACCTTC
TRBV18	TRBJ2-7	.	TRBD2	CASSPLPSGSHEQYF	TGTGCCAGCTCACCACTACCTAGCGGGAGCCACGAGCAGTACTTC
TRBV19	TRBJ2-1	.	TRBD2	CATRGNEQFF	TGTGCGACGCGGGGGAATGAGCAGTTCTTC